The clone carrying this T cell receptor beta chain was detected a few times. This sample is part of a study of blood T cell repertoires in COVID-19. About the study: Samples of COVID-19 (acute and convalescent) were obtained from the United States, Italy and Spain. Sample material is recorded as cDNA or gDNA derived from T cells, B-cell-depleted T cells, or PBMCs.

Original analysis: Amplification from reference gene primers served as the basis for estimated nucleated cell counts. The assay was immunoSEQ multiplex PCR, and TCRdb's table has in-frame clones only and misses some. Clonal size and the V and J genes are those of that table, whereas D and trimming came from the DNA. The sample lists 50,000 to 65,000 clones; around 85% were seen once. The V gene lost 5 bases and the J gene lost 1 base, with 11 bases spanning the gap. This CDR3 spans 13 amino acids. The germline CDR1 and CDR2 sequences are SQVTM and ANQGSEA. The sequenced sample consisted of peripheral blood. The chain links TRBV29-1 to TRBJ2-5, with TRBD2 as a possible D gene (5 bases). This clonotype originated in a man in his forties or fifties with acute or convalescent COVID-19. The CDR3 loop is CSVLPSSQETQYF. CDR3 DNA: TGCAGCGTTCTGCCTAGCTCCCAAGAGACCCAGTACTTC.